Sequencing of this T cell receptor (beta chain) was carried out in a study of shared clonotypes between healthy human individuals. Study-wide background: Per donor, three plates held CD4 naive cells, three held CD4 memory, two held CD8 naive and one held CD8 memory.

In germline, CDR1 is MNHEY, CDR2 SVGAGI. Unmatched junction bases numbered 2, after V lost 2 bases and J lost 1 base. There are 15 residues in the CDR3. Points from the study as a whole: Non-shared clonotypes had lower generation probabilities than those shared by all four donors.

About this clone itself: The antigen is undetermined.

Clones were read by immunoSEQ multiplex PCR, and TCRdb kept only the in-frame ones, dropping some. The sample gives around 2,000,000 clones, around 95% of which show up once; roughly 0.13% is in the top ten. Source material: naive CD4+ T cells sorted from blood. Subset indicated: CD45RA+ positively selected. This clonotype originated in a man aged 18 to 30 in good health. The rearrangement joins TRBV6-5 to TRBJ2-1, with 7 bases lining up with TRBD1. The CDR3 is CASSYGDRSYNEQFF. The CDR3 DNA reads TGTGCCAGCAGTTACGGGGACAGATCCTACAATGAGCAGTTCTTC.